A single sample gave rise to the 19 T cell receptor beta chains below, sequenced in a study of technical replicates of blood from several donors. This table comes from immunoSEQ multiplex PCR, and its TCRdb copy is limited to in-frame clones, with some not included. The table lists about 82,000 clones, 92% of them singletons. The specimen sequenced was T cells isolated from PBMCs. These receptors originate from a human donor in good health.

V gene TRBV30 combines with J gene TRBJ1-2; the match to TRBD1 covers 9 bases. J gave up 5 bases and V 3 bases, and 4 bases lay outside the gene matches. Germline V gene data show CDR1 as GTSNPN and CDR2 as SVGIG (reference sequence). The CDR3 is 13 residues long. The CDR3 is CAWRAGQGYGYTF. The CDR3 region has the DNA TGTGCCTGGAGGGCAGGACAGGGGTATGGCTACACCTTC.

The chain employs TRBV19 and TRBJ2-4; D perhaps matches TRBD2 (5 bases). CDR1 is LNHDA and CDR2 is SQIVND in the germline V gene (reference sequence). The CDR3 has 12 amino acids. The V end was cut by 3 bases, the J end by 6 bases, with 6 bases between. For the CDR3, the DNA is TGTGCCAGTAGTATCCGGGGAAACATTCAGTACTTC. Residues: CASSIRGNIQYF.

The V call is TRBV4-1, the J call TRBJ1-6, with 7 nucleotides matching TRBD1. Losses at the gene ends were 1 base for V and 9 bases for J; bases not matched to a gene: 12. Germline V gene data show CDR1 as MGHRA and CDR2 as YSYEKL. This CDR3 has 17 residues. CDR3 sequence reads: CASSQVVRGPPGSPLHF. The CDR3 DNA is TGCGCCAGCAGCCAAGTGGTTAGGGGGCCCCCTGGTTCACCCCTCCACTTT.

CDR3 protein: CASSLNGLNIQYF. The CDR3 nucleotides are TGTGCCAGCAGCTTGAACGGTTTAAACATTCAGTACTTC. This sequence joins TRBV7-2 and TRBJ2-4, with D uncertain. The CDR3 length is 13 residues. CDR1 is SGHTA and CDR2 is FQGNSA in the germline V gene. V lost 3 bases to trimming and J lost 6 bases, with 9 bases between them.

The chain is built from TRBV5-1 and TRBJ1-1; perhaps TRBD1 as D (6 bases). V was pared by 6 bases and J by 0 bases, with 12 bases between. Germline CDR1 is SGHRS and CDR2 is YFSETQ. The CDR3 extends over 14 amino acids. This CDR3 reads CASNAGGMNTEAFF. The CDR3 DNA is TGCGCCAGCAACGCGGGGGGCATGAACACTGAAGCTTTCTTT.

The V gene is TRBV4-1, the J gene TRBJ2-3; TRBD2 matches at 11 bases. The CDR3 covers 18 residues. With 6 bases clipped from V and 2 bases from J, the junction kept 13 bases outside the gene matches. CDR1 and CDR2 from the germline V gene are MGHRA and YSYEKL. The CDR3 DNA reads as TGCGCCAGCAGTCCATCAATAACTAGCGGGAGACTCACAGATACGCAGTATTTT. The encoded protein is CASSPSITSGRLTDTQYF.

The rearrangement joins TRBV30 to TRBJ2-2, with 9 bases that match TRBD1. J lost 4 bases, V lost 5 bases, and 2 bases had no gene match. This CDR3 contains 13 residues. CDR1 and CDR2 (germline): GTSNPN, SVGIG (reference sequence). For the CDR3, the DNA is TGTGCCTGGTGGACAGGGGCCACCGGGGAGCTGTTTTTT. This sequence encodes CAWWTGATGELFF.

The chain recombines TRBV5-6 with TRBJ2-7; perhaps TRBD2 as D (6 bases). This CDR3 region has 14 residues. The V end was cut by 4 bases, the J end by 4 bases, with 15 bases between. Germline CDR1 and CDR2: SGHDT and YYEEEE. CDR3 residues: CASSNPGGGYEQYF. The CDR3 nucleotides are TGTGCCAGCAGCAACCCGGGTGGGGGGTACGAGCAGTACTTC.

The chain carries TRBV4-1 and TRBJ2-5; the D gene is possibly TRBD2 (7 bases). The germline gives CDR1 MGHRA, CDR2 YSYEKL. V gave up 0 bases and J gave up 5 bases, with 16 bases separating them. The CDR3 is 16 residues long. CDR3 protein: CASSQDGGGEMETQYF. The CDR3 region has the DNA TGCGCCAGCAGCCAAGATGGGGGGGGCGAAATGGAGACCCAGTACTTC.

Here the CDR3 DNA reads TGCAGCGTTCAGAACACTGAAGCTTTCTTT. It translates to CSVQNTEAFF. The V call is TRBV29-1, the J call TRBJ1-1, with D hard to call. V was clipped by 5 bases and J by 1 base, with 2 bases between them. The V gene's germline CDR1 is SQVTM and CDR2 ANQGSEA. The CDR3 is 10 amino acids.

V usage is TRBV6-5 and J usage is TRBJ2-7; tentative D call: TRBD1 (7 bases). CDR1 is MNHEY and CDR2 is SVGAGI in the germline V gene. Trimming pared 0 bases from V and 4 bases from J, leaving 16 bases between. The CDR3 has 16 amino acids. The CDR3 bases are TGTGCCAGCAGTTACTCTCTCGGAGGGGGCTTATACGAGCAGTACTTC. Protein: CASSYSLGGGLYEQYF.

The CDR3 protein is CAISDRASGSRQFF. Here the CDR3 DNA reads TGTGCCATCAGTGATCGGGCTAGCGGGAGTAGGCAGTTCTTC. The chain couples TRBV10-3 to TRBJ2-1, with 10 bases that match TRBD2. The CDR3 runs 14 residues. Germline loops: CDR1 ENHRY, CDR2 SYGVKD. The junction had 8 bases not matched to a gene; V was cut back by 3 bases and J by 12 bases.

The DNA for the CDR3 is TGTGCCATCAGTGATTCACAGGCCCAAGAGACCCAGTACTTC. Translated: CAISDSQAQETQYF. The rearrangement joins TRBV10-3 to TRBJ2-5, with D possibly matching TRBD1 (5 bases). The germline V gene has CDR1 ENHRY and CDR2 SYGVKD. Trimming shortened V by 3 bases and J by 1 base, and 9 bases separated the two germline ends. The length of the CDR3 is 14 residues.

This clone was recorded a few times. This rearrangement joins TRBV19 to TRBJ1-5, with TRBD1 matching 8 bases. Germline values: CDR1 LNHDA, CDR2 SQIVND (reference sequence). Trimming took 10 bases from V and 4 from J; bases not matched to a gene: 6. The CDR3 is 13 residues long. CDR3 protein: CAISTGVNQPQHF. CDR3 bases: TGTGCCATTTCGACAGGGGTTAATCAGCCCCAGCATTTT.

The V and J genes are TRBV27 and TRBJ2-1; 9 bases are a match to TRBD2. This CDR3 has 17 amino acids. V was pared by 6 bases and J by 10 bases, with 19 bases of the junction left unmatched. Germline V lookup: CDR1 MNHEY, CDR2 SMNVEV (reference sequence). The CDR3 coding sequence is TGTGCCAGCAGAGGATCCGGTTGGACTAGCGCCCGGCGGGAGCAGTTCTTC. Protein: CASRGSGWTSARREQFF.

This clone was seen a single time. Here the CDR3 DNA reads TGTGCCAGCAGCAACCGCGAATCGTTGCGGGAGGGGTCAGAGACCGGGGAGCTGTTTTTT. This codes for CASSNRESLREGSETGELFF. The genes are TRBV21-1 and TRBJ2-2; the D call of TRBD2 is as the table states it, not checked on the DNA. TRBV21-1 constitutes a pseudogene. The length of the CDR3 is 20 residues.

The V gene is TRBV2, the J gene TRBJ1-4; D is ambiguous. CDR3 length equals 15 residues. Germline V CDR1 and CDR2: SNHLY, FYNNEI. The V gene lost 1 base and the J gene lost 5 bases, with 11 bases spanning the gap. CDR3 nucleotide sequence: TGTGCCAGCAGTGAAGGCCTCTCGCAGAATGAAAAACTGTTTTTT. Protein: CASSEGLSQNEKLFF.

V and J are TRBV28 and TRBJ2-3, with 9 bases lining up with TRBD1. This CDR3 is built from 14 residues. CDR1 and CDR2 (germline): MDHEN, SYDVKM. J was trimmed by 6 bases and V by 6 bases; bases with no gene match: 7. CDR3 nucleotide sequence: TGTGCCAGCAGCCGGGACAGGGAAGTGGATACGCAGTATTTT. It is translated as CASSRDREVDTQYF.

The chain carries TRBV19 and TRBJ1-1, with a tentative D call TRBD1 (6 bases). This CDR3 region has 15 residues. Germline V gives CDR1 LNHDA, CDR2 SQIVND (reference sequence). V gave up 3 bases and J gave up 3 bases, with 14 bases separating them. CDR3 DNA: TGTGCCAGTAGTATGCTGGGGGCTAAGTACACTGAAGCTTTCTTT. Protein sequence: CASSMLGAKYTEAFF.